The 13 T cell receptor beta chains below come from one sample, sequenced in a study of blood T cell repertoires in COVID-19. TCRdb's copy holds only in-frame clones and misses some; the assay was immunoSEQ multiplex PCR. The table lists approximately 250,000 clones, 85% of them singletons. Sequenced input: peripheral blood. The source is a woman in her fifties or sixties with active or convalescent COVID-19.

The chain is built from TRBV4-1 and TRBJ1-5, with D unresolved. V lost 0 bases and J 7 bases, leaving 13 bases between the germline ends. The CDR3 extends over 15 amino acids. Germline V CDR1 and CDR2: MGHRA, YSYEKL. The CDR3 DNA reads TGCGCCAGCAGCCAAGATGGAGGGAGGAGGCAGCCCCAGCATTTT. This sequence encodes CASSQDGGRRQPQHF.

This clone was detected only once. The chain employs TRBV3-1 (or the pseudogene TRBV3-2) and TRBJ1-2; the D gene is possibly TRBD1 (5 bases). The CDR3 loop spans 15 amino acids. V dropped 0 bases and J dropped 8 bases, with 16 bases sitting between them. CDR1 LGHDT and CDR2 YNNKEL come from the germline V gene (reference sequence). The CDR3 loop is CASSQDPLGDRGYTF. The CDR3 coding sequence is TGTGCCAGCAGCCAAGATCCATTAGGGGATAGGGGCTACACCTTC.

The chain carries TRBV4-2 and TRBJ2-2; 11 bases match TRBD2. The CDR3 runs 17 residues. V was pared by 4 bases and J by 0 bases, with 4 bases of the junction left unmatched. The germline V gene encodes CDR1 LGHNA and CDR2 YNFKEQ. CDR3 amino acids: CASSLPSGGSNTGELFF. The CDR3 DNA sequence: TGTGCCAGCAGCCTCCCTAGCGGGGGGTCGAACACCGGGGAGCTGTTTTTT.

This clone was seen just once. An end of the junction does not agree with germline; a read error may underlie this. The genes are TRBV7-7 and TRBJ2-2; 7 bases are a match to TRBD1. Germline CDR1 reads SSHAT; CDR2 reads FNYEAQ (reference sequence). The CDR3 is made up of 14 amino acids. CDR3 DNA: TGTGCTAGCAGCGCCGACAGGGTATCCGGGGAGCTGTTTTTT. Its translation is CASSADRVSGELFF.

The chain has TRBV4-1 and TRBJ2-7; 9 bases match TRBD2. Germline V gives CDR1 MGHRA, CDR2 YSYEKL. There are 16 residues in the CDR3. The junction had 9 bases not matched to a gene; V was cut back by 2 bases and J by 4 bases. Here the CDR3 reads CASSQIYSGSAYEQYF. The CDR3 DNA follows: TGCGCCAGCAGCCAAATTTATAGCGGGAGCGCTTACGAGCAGTACTTC.

The J gene is TRBJ2-3, the V gene TRBV7-9; 11 positions match TRBD2. With V trimmed by 4 bases and J by 3 bases, 6 bases remained unmatched. Germline lookup yields CDR1 SEHNR and CDR2 FQNEAQ (reference sequence). The length of the CDR3 is 16 residues. CDR3 bases: TGTGCCAGCAGCTCGATGACTAGCGGGGAAACAGATACGCAGTATTTT. Translated, it gives CASSSMTSGETDTQYF.

This rearrangement joins TRBV5-1 to TRBJ2-1, with D possibly matching TRBD1 (6 bases). Germline V lookup: CDR1 SGHRS, CDR2 YFSETQ. The CDR3 loop spans 14 amino acids. The V end lost 4 bases, the J end lost 2 bases, and 10 bases lay between the germline ends. The CDR3 nucleotides are TGCGCCAGCAGCCTCGGACAGACCTACAATGAGCAGTTCTTC. It is translated as CASSLGQTYNEQFF.

This sequence joins TRBV28 and TRBJ2-3, with D perhaps matching TRBD2 (5 bases). CDR1 MDHEN and CDR2 SYDVKM come from the germline V gene. The CDR3 covers 15 residues. V dropped 6 bases and J dropped 0 bases, with 13 bases sitting between them. CDR3 sequence (DNA): TGTGCCAGCAGATTCGGACTCCTAAGCACAGATACGCAGTATTTT. The encoded protein is CASRFGLLSTDTQYF. Filled out from reference TRBV28 and TRBJ2-3, the complete variable domain reads DVKVTQSSRYLVKRTGEKVFLECVQDMDHENMFWYRQDPGLGLRLIYFSYDVKMKEKGDIPEGYSVSREKKERFSLILESASTNQTSMYLCASRFGLLSTDTQYFGPGTRLTVL.

This chain links TRBV4-1 with TRBJ2-2, with D maybe TRBD1 (5 bases). CDR1 and CDR2 (germline): MGHRA, YSYEKL. V was trimmed by 2 bases and J by 4 bases, leaving 17 bases between them. This CDR3 comprises 17 residues. As DNA, the CDR3 is TGCGCCAGCAGCCAAATTCCATATTCAGGGCTCACCGGGGAGCTGTTTTTT. Protein product: CASSQIPYSGLTGELFF.

The chain employs TRBV19 and TRBJ2-3; D gene uncertain. This CDR3 has 14 residues. Germline loops: CDR1 LNHDA, CDR2 SQIVND (reference sequence). V gave up 5 bases and J gave up 2 bases, with 11 bases separating them. The CDR3 coding sequence is TGTGCCAGTAGTCGATCCGAGATCACAGATACGCAGTATTTT. It is translated as CASSRSEITDTQYF.

This clone was found a few times. The chain uses TRBV18 and TRBJ1-1; TRBD1 is a possible D gene (6 bases). V was trimmed by 5 bases and J by 4 bases, leaving 11 bases between them. This CDR3 contains 13 residues. Per germline, CDR1 KGHSH and CDR2 LQKENI. CDR3 nucleotide sequence: TGTGCCAGCTCATCAGCCAGGGGCACTGAAGCTTTCTTT. This encodes CASSSARGTEAFF.

This sequence joins TRBV15 and TRBJ1-4; 10 bases line up with TRBD1. The CDR3 length is 15 residues. Germline trimming cut 5 bases from V and 4 bases from J; bases unmatched to any gene: 4. Per germline, CDR1 LNHNV and CDR2 YYDKDF (reference sequence). CDR3 in DNA: TGTGCCACCAGCCGAGGGACAGGGGATAATGAAAAACTGTTTTTT. This encodes CATSRGTGDNEKLFF. Full variable domain (missing parts from reference TRBV15 and TRBJ1-4): DAMVIQNPRYQVTQFGKPVTLSCSQTLNHNVMYWYQQKSSQAPKLLFHYYDKDFNNEADTPDNFQSRRPNTSFCFLDIRSPGLGDTAMYLCATSRGTGDNEKLFFGSGTQLSVL.

This clone was picked up one time. The chain recombines TRBV30 with TRBJ1-1; maybe TRBD1 (5 bases). V lost 3 bases, J lost 7 bases, and 15 bases lay in between. The CDR3 has 13 amino acids. Germline V lookup: CDR1 GTSNPN, CDR2 SVGIG (reference sequence). The CDR3 sequence: CAWRGGGGIEAFF. In nucleotides, the CDR3 is TGTGCCTGGAGGGGGGGAGGAGGGATTGAAGCTTTCTTT.